Following are 12 T cell receptor beta chains from one sample sequenced in a study of blood T cell repertoires in COVID-19. Sequencing used immunoSEQ multiplex PCR; TCRdb keeps in-frame clones, though not all of them. Of over 200,000 clones listed, approximately 84% are singletons. The material sequenced was peripheral blood. The receptors originated from a woman in her fifties or sixties with active or convalescent COVID-19.

This chain uses TRBV11-3 with TRBJ1-6, with D possibly matching TRBD1 (5 bases). CDR1 and CDR2 (germline): SGHNT, YENEEA. V was clipped by 6 bases and J by 6 bases, with 12 bases between them. This CDR3 contains 14 residues. The CDR3 reads CASSRDSFNSPLHF. The CDR3 nucleotides read TGTGCCAGCAGTCGAGACAGCTTTAATTCACCCCTCCACTTT. Full variable domain (rest looked up from reference TRBV11-3 and TRBJ1-6): EAGVVQSPRYKIIEKKQPVAFWCNPISGHNTLYWYLQNLGQGPELLIRYENEEAVDDSQLPKDRFSAERLKGVDSTLKIQPAELGDSAVYLCASSRDSFNSPLHFGNGTRLTVT.

Comment on this clone: Sequence at one end of the junction differs from germline and may be a read error. Here the CDR3 reads CASSQRVRDKTPRF. CDR3 nucleotide sequence: TGTGCCAGCAGCCAACGAGTCAGGGACAAAACCCCCCGGTTC. V and J are TRBV7-3 and TRBJ2-4; the D gene is possibly TRBD1 (6 bases). Germline assignment: CDR1 SGHTA and CDR2 FQGTGA. The CDR3 is 14 amino acids.

V and J are TRBV10-2 and TRBJ2-2, with D possibly TRBD2 on 5 matching bases. CDR1 and CDR2 (germline): WSHSY, SAAADI. V lost 1 base to trimming and J lost 6 bases, with 9 bases between them. The CDR3 spans 14 residues. The CDR3 bases are TGCGCCAGCAGTGAGTTGGGAGATTCCGGGGAGCTGTTTTTT. Translated, it gives CASSELGDSGELFF.

The chain links TRBV6-4 to TRBJ1-6; D may be TRBD1 (6 bases). CDR1 is MRHNA and CDR2 is SNTAGT in the germline V gene. V lost 6 bases and J 5 bases, leaving 17 bases between the germline ends. The CDR3 length is 16 residues. The CDR3 sequence is CASSPRQGKNNSPLHF. The CDR3 region has the DNA TGTGCCAGCAGCCCCCGCCAGGGGAAAAATAATTCACCCCTCCACTTT.

The V call is TRBV5-1, the J call TRBJ2-7; TRBD1 aligns across 10 bases. The CDR3 runs 16 residues. The J segment lost 0 bases and the V segment lost 4 bases, leaving 7 bases of the junction unmatched. Germline V CDR1 and CDR2: SGHRS, YFSETQ. The DNA of the CDR3 is TGCGCCAGCAGCCGTATCCGGGACAGGGGCTCCTACGAGCAGTACTTC. It yields the protein CASSRIRDRGSYEQYF. Supplemented by reference TRBV5-1 and TRBJ2-7, the full variable domain reads KAGVTQTPRYLIKTRGQQVTLSCSPISGHRSVSWYQQTPGQGLQFLFEYFSETQRNKGNFPGRFSGRQFSNSRSEMNVSTLELGDSALYLCASSRIRDRGSYEQYFGPGTRLTVT.

The V gene is TRBV5-1, the J gene TRBJ1-1; 9 bases fit TRBD1. Germline assignment: CDR1 SGHRS and CDR2 YFSETQ. V shed 4 bases and J 1 base; nucleotides not matched to a gene: 2. The CDR3 sequence is 14 residues long. The CDR3 reads CASSMGQGNTEAFF. The CDR3 DNA reads as TGCGCCAGCAGCATGGGACAGGGGAACACTGAAGCTTTCTTT.

This clone has just a few counts. The chain carries TRBV7-9 and TRBJ1-6; D gene uncertain. This CDR3 contains 13 residues. CDR1 SEHNR and CDR2 FQNEAQ come from the germline V gene (reference sequence). V was clipped by 8 bases and J by 7 bases, with 12 bases between them. The CDR3 bases are TGTGCCAGCCGGGCGGGCGGGAATTCACCCCTCCACTTT. Encoded protein: CASRAGGNSPLHF.

This chain connects TRBV6-1 to TRBJ2-1; D unclear. Germline values: CDR1 MNHNS, CDR2 SASEGT. Between the trimmed V and J ends, which lost 1 base and 4 bases, there was a span of 5 bases. CDR3 length: 13 residues. CDR3 DNA sequence: TGTGCCAGCAGTGAAGGGCGGTACAATGAGCAGTTCTTC. Encoded protein: CASSEGRYNEQFF.

This chain joins TRBV28 and TRBJ1-1, with 7 bases aligning to TRBD1. J lost 1 base, V lost 5 bases, and 10 bases had no gene match. Germline V gives CDR1 MDHEN, CDR2 SYDVKM. This CDR3 comprises 16 residues. The CDR3 region has the DNA TGTGCCAGCAGTCACGACAGGGCCGCGGGGAACACTGAAGCTTTCTTT. Its translation is CASSHDRAAGNTEAFF.

A note on this clone: Other DNA sequences from this sample encode an identical CDR3 as well. This chain connects TRBV5-1 to TRBJ1-1; no clear D gene. CDR3 length: 12 amino acids. CDR1 and CDR2 (germline): SGHRS, YFSETQ. Trimming pared 3 bases from V and 2 bases from J, leaving 5 bases between. The CDR3 DNA reads as TGCGCCAGCAGCTCCCCTAACACTGAAGCTTTCTTT. Translated: CASSSPNTEAFF.

The chain is built from TRBV6-4 and TRBJ2-1; 11 nucleotides match TRBD2. From germline, CDR1 is MRHNA and CDR2 SNTAGT. The CDR3 is made up of 15 amino acids. The junction had 4 bases not matched to a gene; V was cut back by 5 bases and J by 4 bases. CDR3 loop: CASSLLAGEYNEQFF. As DNA, the CDR3 is TGTGCCAGCAGTCTACTAGCGGGAGAGTACAATGAGCAGTTCTTC.

This sequence joins TRBV10-1 and TRBJ2-3, with 10 bases identical to TRBD2. The germline V gene encodes CDR1 WNHNN and CDR2 SYGVQD (reference sequence). The CDR3 extends over 16 amino acids. V trimming: 2 bases; J trimming: 2 bases; junction bases outside the gene matches: 4. CDR3 loop: CASSENLAGATDTQYF. CDR3 in DNA: TGCGCCAGCAGTGAGAATCTAGCGGGAGCCACAGATACGCAGTATTTT.